The rows below give T cell receptor beta chains drawn from one sample of a study of blood T cell repertoires in COVID-19. Only in-frame clones appear in the TCRdb table, and some are missing; sequencing was by immunoSEQ multiplex PCR. The table has 400,000 or so clones, more than 85% seen once; the top ten hold under 3%. The material sequenced was peripheral blood. The receptors here all came from a human donor in a cohort sampled during active COVID-19. Both conserved end residues are part of each CDR3. A D gene is named only where the DNA matches it firmly. Only part of the rows carry a size: once, few, many, or a class if the clone is expanded.

TRBV10-1	NA	TRBD2	TRBJ2-1	CASSELTSGSRFF	TGCGCCAGCAGTGAACTAACTAGCGGGAGTCGGTTCTTC
TRBV2	NA	NA	TRBJ2-1	CASSEVIGTYNEQFF	TGTGCCAGCAGTGAGGTGATAGGGACATACAATGAGCAGTTCTTC
TRBV11-1	NA	NA	TRBJ2-5	CASSPASKGKLTQYF	TGTGCCAGCAGCCCGGCCTCCAAGGGGAAGCTGACCCAGTACTTC
TRBV2	NA	TRBD1	TRBJ2-7	CASTTAGNWDSSYEQYF	TGTGCCAGCACCACCGCTGGGAACTGGGACAGTTCCTACGAGCAGTACTTC
TRBV4-1	once	TRBD2	TRBJ2-1	CASSQGLADAYNEQFF	TGCGCCAGCAGCCAGGGACTAGCGGACGCCTACAATGAGCAGTTCTTC
TRBV7-8	NA	NA	TRBJ2-7	CASSSHGSSWSSAEQYF	TGTGCCAGCAGCTCCCATGGATCTAGCTGGAGTTCAGCCGAGCAGTACTTC
TRBV3-1/TRBV3-2	NA	NA	TRBJ1-3	CASSLSDGRNTIYF	TGTGCCAGCAGCCTATCGGACGGGAGAAACACCATATATTTT
TRBV19	NA	NA	TRBJ2-7	CASSREYEQYF	TGTGCCAGTTCCAGGGAATACGAGCAGTACTTC
TRBV28	NA	NA	TRBJ1-3	CASSFAGQLEGGNTIYF	TGTGCCAGCAGTTTTGCCGGACAGCTCGAAGGGGGAAACACCATATATTTT
TRBV3-1/TRBV3-2	NA	NA	TRBJ2-7	CASSQDIGANNEQYF	TGTGCCAGCAGCCAAGATATTGGGGCAAACAACGAGCAGTACTTC
TRBV27	NA	NA	TRBJ2-7	CASSLDAGTYEQYF	TGTGCCAGCAGTTTAGATGCGGGAACCTACGAGCAGTACTTC
TRBV5-4	NA	NA	TRBJ2-1	CASSLSPLNEQFF	TGTGCCAGCAGCTTAAGCCCGCTAAATGAGCAGTTCTTC
TRBV5-4	NA	NA	TRBJ2-7	CASSLSPRSNEQYF	TGTGCCAGCAGCTTGTCCCCTAGGAGTAACGAGCAGTACTTC
TRBV29-1	NA	NA	TRBJ2-1	CSVSPGLAEGNEQFF	TGCAGCGTCTCCCCGGGTTTAGCGGAGGGGAATGAGCAGTTCTTC
TRBV4-2	NA	NA	TRBJ2-1	CASSRQFAYNEQFF	TGTGCCAGCAGCCGACAGTTCGCCTACAATGAGCAGTTCTTC
TRBV28	NA	NA	TRBJ1-2	CASSLAVNYGYTF	TGTGCCAGCAGTTTAGCAGTTAACTATGGCTACACCTTC
TRBV9	NA	TRBD2	TRBJ2-1	CASSPPSGAYYNEQFF	TGTGCCAGCAGCCCGCCTAGCGGGGCCTACTACAATGAGCAGTTCTTC
TRBV5-1	NA	NA	TRBJ1-2	CASSLSQQNYGYTF	TGCGCCAGCAGCTTAAGTCAACAGAACTATGGCTACACCTTC
TRBV9	NA	NA	TRBJ2-7	CASSVGQGTYEQYF	TGTGCCAGCAGCGTAGGTCAGGGTACCTACGAGCAGTACTTC
TRBV13	once	TRBD1	TRBJ2-5	CASSGRQGAEETQYF	TGTGCCAGCAGCGGGCGACAGGGGGCAGAGGAGACCCAGTACTTC
TRBV2	NA	NA	TRBJ2-3	CASSERRGRDTQYF	TGTGCCAGCAGTGAACGGAGGGGCAGAGATACGCAGTATTTT
TRBV6-5	NA	NA	TRBJ2-7	CASSYWEKRGEQYF	TGTGCCAGCAGTTACTGGGAGAAACGTGGCGAGCAGTACTTC
TRBV3-1/TRBV3-2	NA	NA	TRBJ1-2	CASSQDSRRGSYGYTF	TGTGCCAGCAGCCAAGATTCCCGGAGAGGATCTTATGGCTACACCTTC
TRBV12-3/TRBV12-4	NA	NA	TRBJ2-7	CASSPPGYEQYF	TGTGCCAGCAGTCCCCCAGGGTACGAGCAGTACTTC
TRBV7-2	NA	TRBD1	TRBJ1-3	CASLSRPGGSSGNTIYF	TGTGCCAGCCTCAGTCGCCCAGGGGGATCCTCTGGAAACACCATATATTTT
TRBV6-1	NA	NA	TRBJ2-7	CASSEGAGTYEQYF	TGTGCCAGCAGTGAAGGGGCAGGCACCTACGAGCAGTACTTC
TRBV11-3	NA	NA	TRBJ2-3	CASSSAGDTQYF	TGTGCCAGCAGCTCCGCCGGGGATACGCAGTATTTT
TRBV7-2	NA	NA	TRBJ2-7	CASSLGGREQYF	TGTGCCAGCAGCTTAGGGGGCAGGGAGCAGTACTTC
TRBV5-1	NA	NA	TRBJ2-1	CASNQDTNNEQFF	TGCGCCAGCAACCAAGACACCAACAATGAGCAGTTCTTC
TRBV27	NA	TRBD1	TRBJ2-3	CASRPRTGRALDTQYF	TGTGCCAGCAGGCCTAGGACAGGTCGGGCACTAGATACGCAGTATTTT
TRBV5-6	NA	NA	TRBJ1-5	CASSFFGTLGDSNQPQHF	TGTGCCAGCAGCTTCTTCGGGACTCTCGGCGATAGCAATCAGCCCCAGCATTTT
TRBV7-7	NA	NA	TRBJ2-5	CASSQGLGETQYF	TGTGCTAGCAGTCAGGGGTTGGGGGAGACCCAGTACTTC
TRBV29-1	NA	NA	TRBJ1-2	CSVVMGQGYGYTF	TGCAGCGTGGTAATGGGGCAGGGCTATGGCTACACCTTC
TRBV4-2	NA	NA	TRBJ1-2	CASSQDYESGWGYTF	TGTGCCAGCAGCCAAGATTACGAGTCCGGTTGGGGCTACACCTTC
TRBV7-6	NA	NA	TRBJ1-1	CASSLVTDMNTEAFF	TGTGCCAGCAGCTTAGTAACAGATATGAACACTGAAGCTTTCTTT
TRBV7-9	once	TRBD1	TRBJ1-3	CASSIWDSAGNTIYF	TGTGCCAGCAGCATATGGGACAGCGCTGGAAACACCATATATTTT
TRBV19	NA	NA	TRBJ1-5	CASHSSAQLNQPQHF	TGTGCCAGCCACAGCTCTGCGCAACTCAATCAGCCCCAGCATTTT
TRBV7-7	few	NA	TRBJ2-3	CASSPADRGTQYF	TGTGCCAGCAGCCCTGCGGATCGGGGTACGCAGTATTTT
TRBV18	once	NA	TRBJ2-3	CASSPPPTYSDTQYF	TGTGCCAGCTCACCCCCCCCGACATATTCGGATACGCAGTATTTT
TRBV7-9	NA	TRBD1	TRBJ1-2	CASSEGQVGALRGYTF	TGTGCCAGCAGCGAAGGACAGGTTGGTGCCCTTCGCGGCTACACCTTC
TRBV30	NA	TRBD2	TRBJ2-1	CAWSVGLAGVNEQFF	TGTGCCTGGAGTGTAGGACTAGCGGGGGTCAATGAGCAGTTCTTC
TRBV27	NA	NA	TRBJ2-3	CASMSVTDTQYF	TGTGCCAGCATGTCAGTCACAGATACGCAGTATTTT
TRBV19	NA	NA	TRBJ2-3	CASSAGVISTDTQYF	TGTGCCAGTAGTGCAGGGGTCATTAGCACAGATACGCAGTATTTT
TRBV2	NA	TRBD2	TRBJ2-3	CASEGRGGIDTQYF	TGTGCCAGCGAAGGGCGGGGGGGCATAGATACGCAGTATTTT
TRBV18	NA	NA	TRBJ1-1	CASFQDMNTEAFF	TGTGCCAGCTTCCAGGACATGAACACTGAAGCTTTCTTT
TRBV2	few	NA	TRBJ1-1	CASSPLTGTNTEAFF	TGTGCCAGCAGTCCCTTAACAGGAACCAACACTGAAGCTTTCTTT
TRBV19	NA	TRBD2	TRBJ2-3	CASSRKGAGGFSDTQYF	TGTGCCAGTAGTCGCAAAGGTGCGGGGGGGTTCTCAGATACGCAGTATTTT
TRBV13	NA	NA	TRBJ1-1	CASSLRPDTEAFF	TGTGCCAGCAGCTTGAGGCCCGACACTGAAGCTTTCTTT
TRBV28	NA	NA	TRBJ1-2	CASSDSNYGYTF	TGTGCCAGCAGTGACAGTAACTATGGCTACACCTTC